This TCR beta chain was sequenced for a study of T cells in Graves' hyperthyroidism and ophthalmopathy. Study-wide points: Prediction of ophthalmopathy progression came a median approximately 6.6 months pre-onset. A 13 V-J model separated ophthalmopathy from stable hyperthyroidism.

The CDR3 sequence is 13 residues long. Between the trimmed V and J ends, which lost 5 bases and 5 bases, there was a span of 12 bases. Germline CDR1 and CDR2: MNHNS and SASEGT. This clonotype was seen ten or more times. Its antigen is unknown. Fresh peripheral blood, 7.5 to 10 ml, yielded the PBMCs. Using RNA transcripts as the source, TCR beta CDR3 regions were amplified. The HTBI set primed first-round TCR CDR3 RT-PCR. TCRdb ran MiXCR on the multiplex PCR reads and lists one entry per CDR3 protein. The sample has some 320,000 distinct CDR3 sequences; around 15% are singletons. This chain uses TRBV6-1 with TRBJ1-2; the D is unclear. The TCR was taken from a woman aged 40 to 50 with Graves' ophthalmopathy. Material for sequencing was blood. CDR3 bases: TGTGCCAGCAGTATTGAGGCAGGATATGGCTACACCTTC. Translation: CASSIEAGYGYTF.